Sequencing of this T cell receptor beta chain was carried out in a study of blood T cell repertoires in COVID-19. This clone was counted between two and nine times. Only in-frame clones appear in the TCRdb table, and some are missing; sequencing was by immunoSEQ multiplex PCR. The sample shows roughly 250,000 clones, less than 90% of them seen only once. The sequence derives from a woman in her 30s with COVID-19, enrolled during active disease. Sequenced: peripheral blood.

The CDR3 coding sequence is TGTGCCTGGAGTGTAAACAGGGGCAATCAGCCCCAGCATTTT. It yields the protein CAWSVNRGNQPQHF. The V call is TRBV30, the J call TRBJ1-5; D is possibly TRBD1 (6 bases). The CDR3 runs 14 residues. CDR1 and CDR2 from the germline V gene are GTSNPN and SVGIG (reference sequence). V was cut by 0 bases and J by 2 bases, with 8 bases left in between.